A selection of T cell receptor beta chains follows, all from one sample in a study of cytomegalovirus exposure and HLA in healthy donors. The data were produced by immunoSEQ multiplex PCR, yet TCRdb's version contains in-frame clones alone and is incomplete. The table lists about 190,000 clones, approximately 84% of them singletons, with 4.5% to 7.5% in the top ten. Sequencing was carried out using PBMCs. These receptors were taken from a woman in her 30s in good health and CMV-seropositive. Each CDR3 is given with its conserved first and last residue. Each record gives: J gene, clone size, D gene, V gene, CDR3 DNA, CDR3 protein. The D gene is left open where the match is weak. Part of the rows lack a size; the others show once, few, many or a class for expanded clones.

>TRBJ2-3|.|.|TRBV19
TGTGCCAGTAGTATAGACCCAAATACGCAGTATTTT
CASSIDPNTQYF
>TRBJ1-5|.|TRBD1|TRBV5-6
TGTGCCAGCAGCGTACAGGGGACGCCCCAGCATTTT
CASSVQGTPQHF
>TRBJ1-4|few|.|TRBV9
TGTGCCAGCAGCGTAAACAGGGTTGATGAAAAACTGTTTTTT
CASSVNRVDEKLFF
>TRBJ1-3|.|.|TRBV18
TGTGCCAGCTCACCAATAACAGCCAGGGCGGGAAACACCATATATTTT
CASSPITARAGNTIYF
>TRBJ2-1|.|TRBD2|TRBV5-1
TGCGCCAGCAGCTGGACTAGCGGGATGGATGAGCAGTTCTTC
CASSWTSGMDEQFF
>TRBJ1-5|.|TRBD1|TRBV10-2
TGCGCCAGCAGGGTAGGGGGCGCAGGTCAGCCCCAGCATTTT
CASRVGGAGQPQHF
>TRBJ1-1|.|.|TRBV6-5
TGTGCCACCAGGCAGGTCTACACTGAAGCTTTCTTT
CATRQVYTEAFF
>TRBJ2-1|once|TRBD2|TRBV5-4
TGTGCCAGCAGCCTCCGGACTAGCTCCGTTGAGCAGTTCTTC
CASSLRTSSVEQFF
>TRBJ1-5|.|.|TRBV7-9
TGCGCCAGCAGCCTACCGGACAGAAATCAGCCCCAGCATTTT
CASSLPDRNQPQHF
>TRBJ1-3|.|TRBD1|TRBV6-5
TGTGCCAGCAGTTACCGAGGACAGGGAGGAAACACCATATATTTT
CASSYRGQGGNTIYF
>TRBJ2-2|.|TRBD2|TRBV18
TGTGCCAGCTCACCAAGTCTCAGGGCCACTAGCGGGACCGGGGAGCTGTTTTTT
CASSPSLRATSGTGELFF
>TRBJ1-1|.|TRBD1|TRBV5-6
TGTGCCAGCAGCCAGGGGGTGGCCCCTGAAGCTTTCTTT
CASSQGVAPEAFF
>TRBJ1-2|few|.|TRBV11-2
TGTGCCAGCAGCTTAACAGGGTCGGCCGGCTACACCTTC
CASSLTGSAGYTF
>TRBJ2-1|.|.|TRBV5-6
TGTGCCAGCAGCTTGGGCGGGATCTCCTACAATGAGCAGTTCTTC
CASSLGGISYNEQFF
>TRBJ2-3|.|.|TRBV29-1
TGCAGCGCCCACGAGGGCACAGATACGCAGTATTTT
CSAHEGTDTQYF
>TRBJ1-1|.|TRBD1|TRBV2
TGTGCCAGCAGGTCCGACAGGGGACGGAACACTGAAGCTTTCTTT
CASRSDRGRNTEAFF
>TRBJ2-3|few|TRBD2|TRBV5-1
TGCGCCAGCAGCCGGGGACTAGCGGCCCCAGATACGCAGTATTTT
CASSRGLAAPDTQYF
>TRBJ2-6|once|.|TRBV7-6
TGTGCCAGCAGCTTAGCGGTTTCGGGGGCTGGGGCCAACGTCCTGACTTTC
CASSLAVSGAGANVLTF
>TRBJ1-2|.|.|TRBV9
TGTGCCAGCAGCGGGGGGACGAGGGGACTTCAAGGCTATGGCTACACCTTC
CASSGGTRGLQGYGYTF
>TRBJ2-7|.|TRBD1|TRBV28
TGTGCCAGCAGTCCAATGTTCGAACCGGGACAGTCTTCCCCCTCCGAGCAGTACTTC
CASSPMFEPGQSSPSEQYF
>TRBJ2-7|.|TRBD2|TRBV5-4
TGTGCCAGCAGCTTGGCAAGCCCTCTCGGTCAGCGGGGGGACGAGCAGTACTTC
CASSLASPLGQRGDEQYF
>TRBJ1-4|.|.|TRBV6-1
TGTGCCAGCAGAACAGGAACAAATGAAAAACTGTTTTTT
CASRTGTNEKLFF
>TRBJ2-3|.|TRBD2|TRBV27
TGTGCCAGCAGTTTGGCTGCTAGCGGAAGCACAGATACGCAGTATTTT
CASSLAASGSTDTQYF
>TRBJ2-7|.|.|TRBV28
TGTGCCAGCAGCGACAGCTACGAGCAGTACTTC
CASSDSYEQYF
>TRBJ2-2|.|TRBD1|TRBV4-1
TGCGCCAGCAGCCAAGAGGACAGGGAATCCGGGGAGCTGTTTTTT
CASSQEDRESGELFF
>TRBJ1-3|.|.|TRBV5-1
TGCGCCAGCAGCCCCGGGACATCGGGAAACACCATATATTTT
CASSPGTSGNTIYF
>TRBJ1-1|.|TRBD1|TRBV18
TGTGCCAGCTCAGCCACAGGGGGAACTGAAGCTTTCTTT
CASSATGGTEAFF
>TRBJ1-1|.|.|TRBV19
TGTGCCAGTAGTACGGACCGGGGAGAGACTGAAGCTTTCTTT
CASSTDRGETEAFF
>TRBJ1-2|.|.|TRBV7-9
TGTGCCAGCAGCTTAATAGTCACAGCCCACTCTAACTATGGCTACACCTTC
CASSLIVTAHSNYGYTF
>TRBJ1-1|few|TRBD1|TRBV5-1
TGCGCCAGCAGCCTTCTTCAGGGGGAAAACACTGAAGCTTTCTTT
CASSLLQGENTEAFF
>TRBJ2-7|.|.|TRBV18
TGTGCCAGCTCGCTTCACCGGGGGACGGACGAGCAGTACTTC
CASSLHRGTDEQYF
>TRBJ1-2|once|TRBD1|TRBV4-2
TGTGCCAGCAGCCAAGGCCCCAGGGGGAACTATGGCTACACCTTC
CASSQGPRGNYGYTF
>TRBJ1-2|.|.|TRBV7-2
TGTGCCAGCAGCTTCTCGGGGTCGTCCTATGGCTACACCTTC
CASSFSGSSYGYTF
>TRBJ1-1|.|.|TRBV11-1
TGTGCCAGCAGCTTGTGGCAGGGGACCTTAAACACTGAAGCTTTCTTT
CASSLWQGTLNTEAFF
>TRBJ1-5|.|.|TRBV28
TGTGCCAGCAGTTGGGAGGGATTTAGCAATCAGCCCCAGCATTTT
CASSWEGFSNQPQHF